This T cell receptor beta chain comes out of a study of Graves' ophthalmopathy and Graves' hyperthyroidism. This clonotype has only a few counts. Scientists amplified the TCR beta CDR3 regions from RNA transcripts. HTBI-primed first-round RT-PCR preceded second-round multiplex PCR. TCRdb fed the multiplex PCR reads into MiXCR, producing one record per CDR3 protein. The sample lists over a million distinct CDR3 sequences, about two fifths seen once, with around 10% in the top ten. The CDR3 covers 16 residues. J lost 5 bases, V lost 4 bases, and 8 bases had no gene match. CDR1 and CDR2 (germline): KGHDR, SFDVKD.

This TCR derives from an adult man with Graves' hyperthyroidism. The chain uses TRBV24-1 and TRBJ2-3; 10 bases align to TRBD2. Sequenced input: peripheral blood or thyroid tissue (not recorded which). CDR3 protein: CATSDRGLANGDTQYF. In DNA form, the CDR3 reads TGTGCCACCAGTGACCGGGGACTAGCGAACGGAGATACGCAGTATTTT.